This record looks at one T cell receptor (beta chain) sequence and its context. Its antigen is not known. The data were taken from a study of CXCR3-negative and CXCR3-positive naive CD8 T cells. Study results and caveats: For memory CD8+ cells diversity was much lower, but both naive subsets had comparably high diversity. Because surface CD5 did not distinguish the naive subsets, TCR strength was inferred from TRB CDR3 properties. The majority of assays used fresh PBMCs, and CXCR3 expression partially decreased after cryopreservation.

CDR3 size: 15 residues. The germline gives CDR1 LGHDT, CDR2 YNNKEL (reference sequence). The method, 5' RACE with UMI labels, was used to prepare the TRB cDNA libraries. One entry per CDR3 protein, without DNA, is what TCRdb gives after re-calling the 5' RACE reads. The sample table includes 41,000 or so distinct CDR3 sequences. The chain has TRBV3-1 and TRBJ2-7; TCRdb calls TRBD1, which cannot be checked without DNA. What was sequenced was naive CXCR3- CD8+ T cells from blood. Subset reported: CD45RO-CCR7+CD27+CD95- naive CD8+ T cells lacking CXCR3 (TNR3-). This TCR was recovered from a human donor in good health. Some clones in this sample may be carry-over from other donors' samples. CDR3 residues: CASSRASGDWEEQYF.